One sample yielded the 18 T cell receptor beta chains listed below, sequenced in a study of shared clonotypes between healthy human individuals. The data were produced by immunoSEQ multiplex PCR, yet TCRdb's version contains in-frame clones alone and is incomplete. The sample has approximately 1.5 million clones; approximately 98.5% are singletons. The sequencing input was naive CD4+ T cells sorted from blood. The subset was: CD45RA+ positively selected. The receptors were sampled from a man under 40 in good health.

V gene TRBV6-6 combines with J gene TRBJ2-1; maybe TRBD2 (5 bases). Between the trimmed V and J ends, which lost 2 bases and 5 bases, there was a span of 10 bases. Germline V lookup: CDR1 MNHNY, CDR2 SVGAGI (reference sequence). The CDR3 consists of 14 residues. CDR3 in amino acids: CASSYRAEHNEQFF. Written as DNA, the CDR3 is TGTGCCAGCAGTTACCGAGCGGAGCACAATGAGCAGTTCTTC.

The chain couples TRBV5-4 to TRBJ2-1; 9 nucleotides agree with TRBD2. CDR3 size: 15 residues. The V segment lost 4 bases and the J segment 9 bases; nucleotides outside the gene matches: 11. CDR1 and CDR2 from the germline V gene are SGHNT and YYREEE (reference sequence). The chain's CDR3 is CASSGGLAGAAEQFF. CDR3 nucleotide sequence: TGTGCCAGCAGCGGCGGCTTAGCGGGAGCCGCTGAGCAGTTCTTC.

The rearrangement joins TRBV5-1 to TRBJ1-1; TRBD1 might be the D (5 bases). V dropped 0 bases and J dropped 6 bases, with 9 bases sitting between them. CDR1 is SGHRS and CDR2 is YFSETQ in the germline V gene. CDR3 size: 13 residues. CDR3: CASSLALGAEAFF. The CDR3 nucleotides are TGCGCCAGCAGCTTGGCCCTGGGGGCTGAAGCTTTCTTT.

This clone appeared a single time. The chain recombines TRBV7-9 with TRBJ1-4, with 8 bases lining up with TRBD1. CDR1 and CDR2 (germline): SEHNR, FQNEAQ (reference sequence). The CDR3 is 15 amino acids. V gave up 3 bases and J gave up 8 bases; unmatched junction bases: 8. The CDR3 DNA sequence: TGTGCCAGCAGCTTCTCCGGACAGGGAAACGAAAAACTGTTTTTT. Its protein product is CASSFSGQGNEKLFF.

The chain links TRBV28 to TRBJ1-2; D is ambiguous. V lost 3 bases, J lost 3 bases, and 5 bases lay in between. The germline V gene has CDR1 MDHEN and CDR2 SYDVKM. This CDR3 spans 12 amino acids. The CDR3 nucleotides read TGTGCCAGCAGTTTCGCACACTATGGCTACACCTTC. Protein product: CASSFAHYGYTF.

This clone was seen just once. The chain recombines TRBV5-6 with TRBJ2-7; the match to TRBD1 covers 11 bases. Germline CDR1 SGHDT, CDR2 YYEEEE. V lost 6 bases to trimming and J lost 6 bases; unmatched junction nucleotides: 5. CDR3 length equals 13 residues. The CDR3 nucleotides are TGTGCCAGCAAGGGACAGGGGGAGGGCGAGCAGTACTTC. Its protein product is CASKGQGEGEQYF.

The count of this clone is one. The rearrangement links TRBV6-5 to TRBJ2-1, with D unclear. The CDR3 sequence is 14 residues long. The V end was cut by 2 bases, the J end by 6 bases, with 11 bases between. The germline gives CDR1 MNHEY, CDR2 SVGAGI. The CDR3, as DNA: TGTGCCAGCAGTTACGATCAGACCAGCAATGAGCAGTTCTTC. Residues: CASSYDQTSNEQFF.

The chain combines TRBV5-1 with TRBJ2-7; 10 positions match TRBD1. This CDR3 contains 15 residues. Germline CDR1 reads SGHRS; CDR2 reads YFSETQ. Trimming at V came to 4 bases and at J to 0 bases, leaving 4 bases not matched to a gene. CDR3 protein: CASSRGDRGSYEQYF. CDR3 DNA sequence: TGCGCCAGCAGCCGAGGGGACAGGGGCTCCTACGAGCAGTACTTC.

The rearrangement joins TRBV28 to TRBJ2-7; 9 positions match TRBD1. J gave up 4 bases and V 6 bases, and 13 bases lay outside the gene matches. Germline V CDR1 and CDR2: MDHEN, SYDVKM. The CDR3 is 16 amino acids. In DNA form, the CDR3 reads TGTGCCAGCAGGAAACCGGGAGGACAGGGGAAATACGAGCAGTACTTC. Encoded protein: CASRKPGGQGKYEQYF.

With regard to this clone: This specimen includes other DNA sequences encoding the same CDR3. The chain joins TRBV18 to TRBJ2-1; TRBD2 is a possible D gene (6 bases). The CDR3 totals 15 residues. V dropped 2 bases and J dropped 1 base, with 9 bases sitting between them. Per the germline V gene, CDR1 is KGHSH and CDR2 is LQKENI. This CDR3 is CASSPRRGSYNEQFF. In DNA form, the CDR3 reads TGTGCCAGCTCACCAAGGAGGGGTTCCTACAATGAGCAGTTCTTC.

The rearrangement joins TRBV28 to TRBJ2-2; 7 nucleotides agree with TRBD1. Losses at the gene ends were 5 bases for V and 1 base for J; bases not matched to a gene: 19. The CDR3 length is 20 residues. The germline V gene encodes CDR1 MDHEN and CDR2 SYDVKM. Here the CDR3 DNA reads TGTGCCAGCAGTCACAGGGCCCTTGGGCCGGGACAGATGAACACCGGGGAGCTGTTTTTT. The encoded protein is CASSHRALGPGQMNTGELFF. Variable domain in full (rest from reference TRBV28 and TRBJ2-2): DVKVTQSSRYLVKRTGEKVFLECVQDMDHENMFWYRQDPGLGLRLIYFSYDVKMKEKGDIPEGYSVSREKKERFSLILESASTNQTSMYLCASSHRALGPGQMNTGELFFGEGSRLTVL.

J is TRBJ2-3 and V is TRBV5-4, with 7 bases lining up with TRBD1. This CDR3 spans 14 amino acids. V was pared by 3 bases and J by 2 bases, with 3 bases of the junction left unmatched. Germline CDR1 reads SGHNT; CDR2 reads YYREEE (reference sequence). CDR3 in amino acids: CASSSDRFTDTQYF. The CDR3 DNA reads TGTGCCAGCAGCTCGGACAGGTTCACAGATACGCAGTATTTT.

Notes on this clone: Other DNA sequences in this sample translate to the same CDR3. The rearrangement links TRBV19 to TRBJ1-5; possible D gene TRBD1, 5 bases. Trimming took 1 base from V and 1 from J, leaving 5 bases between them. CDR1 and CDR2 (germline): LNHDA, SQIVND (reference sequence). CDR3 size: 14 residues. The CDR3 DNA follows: TGTGCCAGTAGTATAGGGGGCAGCAATCAGCCCCAGCATTTT. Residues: CASSIGGSNQPQHF.

The CDR3 sequence is CASSLFPGKDTEAFF. CDR3 nucleotide sequence: TGTGCCAGCAGCTTGTTCCCAGGGAAGGACACTGAAGCTTTCTTT. The chain is built from TRBV5-6 and TRBJ1-1; D possibly corresponds to TRBD1 (5 bases). CDR3 size: 15 residues. V gave up 1 base and J gave up 3 bases, with 13 bases separating them. CDR1 is SGHDT, CDR2 YYEEEE, per germline. Variable domain in full (rest from reference TRBV5-6 and TRBJ1-1): DAGVTQSPTHLIKTRGQQVTLRCSPKSGHDTVSWYQQALGQGPQFIFQYYEEEERQRGNFPDRFSGHQFPNYSSELNVNALLLGDSALYLCASSLFPGKDTEAFFGQGTRLTVV.

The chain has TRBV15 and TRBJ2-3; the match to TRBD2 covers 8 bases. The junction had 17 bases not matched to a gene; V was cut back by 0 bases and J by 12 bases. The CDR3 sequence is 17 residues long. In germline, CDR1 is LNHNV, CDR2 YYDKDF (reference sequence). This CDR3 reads CATSRDMVAGGHLYQYF. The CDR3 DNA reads TGTGCCACCAGCAGAGATATGGTGGCGGGAGGCCACCTTTACCAGTATTTT.

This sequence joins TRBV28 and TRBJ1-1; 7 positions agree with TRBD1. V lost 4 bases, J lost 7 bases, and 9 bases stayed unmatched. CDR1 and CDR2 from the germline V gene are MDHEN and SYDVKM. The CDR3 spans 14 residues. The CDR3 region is CASSSPGTALEAFF. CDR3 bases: TGTGCCAGCAGTTCTCCCGGGACAGCCCTTGAAGCTTTCTTT.

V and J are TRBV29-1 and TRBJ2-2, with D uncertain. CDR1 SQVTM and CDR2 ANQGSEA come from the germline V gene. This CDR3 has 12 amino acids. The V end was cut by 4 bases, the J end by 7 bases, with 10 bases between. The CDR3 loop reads CSVAGRYGELFF. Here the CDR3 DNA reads TGCAGCGTTGCTGGGCGTTACGGGGAGCTGTTTTTT.

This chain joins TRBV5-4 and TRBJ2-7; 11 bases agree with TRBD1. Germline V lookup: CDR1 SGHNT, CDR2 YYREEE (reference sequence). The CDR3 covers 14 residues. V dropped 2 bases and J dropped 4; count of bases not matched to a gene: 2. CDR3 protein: CASSFRDRGYEQYF. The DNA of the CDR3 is TGTGCCAGCAGCTTCCGGGACAGGGGGTACGAGCAGTACTTC.